This T cell receptor beta chain was captured by sequencing in a study of identical twins. Study-level points and caveats: Insertion counts were lower in abundant cord blood beta clonotypes, a trend that memory repertoires did not show.

TCRdb independently ran MiXCR on the 5' RACE reads; one entry per CDR3 protein. Of some 760,000 distinct CDR3 sequences in the sample, around a sixth were seen once. Germline-derived CDR1 and CDR2 are LNHNV and YYDKDF (reference sequence). V was shortened by 1 base and J by 2 bases, with 9 bases between the two germline ends. The CDR3 covers 14 residues. Worth noting for this clonotype: Its antigen remains unknown.

Healthy Caucasians were all of the donors. These same data were also listed under a study on T cells expressing NK-cell markers. That work contributes: The share of CD8+ T cells held by dominant NKG2C+ clonotypes was about 1.0-7.5% in roughly 6 donors.

This receptor was identified in a woman aged 18-35 years in good health. The chain combines TRBV15 with TRBJ2-7; a possible D gene is TRBD2 (5 bases). The sequenced sample was PBMCs. CDR3 amino acids: CATSRVGGTYEQYF. Written as DNA, the CDR3 is TGTGCCACCAGCAGAGTTGGAGGAACCTACGAGCAGTACTTC. Drawing the rest from reference TRBV15 and TRBJ2-7, the complete variable domain is DAMVIQNPRYQVTQFGKPVTLSCSQTLNHNVMYWYQQKSSQAPKLLFHYYDKDFNNEADTPDNFQSRRPNTSFCFLDIRSPGLGDTAMYLCATSRVGGTYEQYFGPGTRLTVT.